The clone carrying this T cell receptor (beta chain) was seen a few times. The data originate from a study of cytomegalovirus exposure and HLA in healthy donors. With 3 bases removed from V and 3 bases from J, the gap between germline ends came to 11 bases. This CDR3 region has 14 residues. Germline V CDR1 and CDR2: LNHDA, SQIVND (reference sequence). The study ran its PCR with 60 Vbeta and 13 Jbeta primers. The table came from immunoSEQ multiplex PCR; TCRdb's copy has only in-frame clones and leaves some out. The sample has 100,000 or so clones; 70% to 80% are singletons. This sequence originates from a human donor in good health. The genes are TRBV19 and TRBJ1-1; no clear D gene. The sample consisted of PBMCs. The chain's CDR3 is CASSIGTRDTEAFF. The CDR3 nucleotides read TGTGCCAGTAGTATCGGCACTCGGGACACTGAAGCTTTCTTT.